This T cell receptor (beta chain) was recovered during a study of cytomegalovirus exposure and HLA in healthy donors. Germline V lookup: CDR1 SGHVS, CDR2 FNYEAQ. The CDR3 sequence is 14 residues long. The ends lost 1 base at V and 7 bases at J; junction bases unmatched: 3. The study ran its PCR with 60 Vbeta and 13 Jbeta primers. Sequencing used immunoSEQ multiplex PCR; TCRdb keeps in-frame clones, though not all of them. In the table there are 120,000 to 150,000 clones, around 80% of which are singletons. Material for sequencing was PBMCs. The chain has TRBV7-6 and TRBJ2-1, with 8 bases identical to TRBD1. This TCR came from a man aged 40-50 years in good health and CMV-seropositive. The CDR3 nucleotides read TGTGCCAGCAGCTTAGTACAGGGGGTTAATGAGCAGTTCTTC. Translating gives CASSLVQGVNEQFF. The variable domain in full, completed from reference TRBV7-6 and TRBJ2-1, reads GAGVSQSPRYKVTKRGQDVALRCDPISGHVSLYWYRQALGQGPEFLTYFNYEAQQDKSGLPNDRFSAERPEGSISTLTIQRTEQRDSAMYRCASSLVQGVNEQFFGPGTRLTVL.